One sample yielded the 8 T cell receptor beta chains listed below, sequenced in a study of T cell repertoires in cytomegalovirus infection. TCRdb passed the reads through MiXCR, listing each CDR3 protein once. The repertoire consists of hundreds of thousands of distinct CDR3 sequences, with around a third occurring once and the leading ten covering roughly 18%. Their antigens are not known. The material sequenced was cultured PBMCs, taken from culture after CMV antigen stimulation. These receptors were taken from a human donor in good health (CMV status not recorded). Some clones in this sample may be carry-over from other donors' samples.

This clonotype was observed a handful of times. The rearrangement uses TRBV7-9 and TRBJ1-4; 8 bases align to TRBD1. V dropped 5 bases and J dropped 6; count of bases not matched to a gene: 8. Germline V gene sequence: CDR1 SEHNR, CDR2 FQNEAQ (reference sequence). The CDR3 is 15 residues long. CDR3 bases: TGTGCCAGCAGCCCAAGGACAGGGAGGGATGAAAAACTGTTTTTT. It translates to CASSPRTGRDEKLFF. The full variable domain, with the rest looked up from reference TRBV7-9 and TRBJ1-4, is DTGVSQNPRHKITKRGQNVTFRCDPISEHNRLYWYRQTLGQGPEFLTYFQNEAQLEKSRLLSDRFSAERPKGSFSTLEIQRTEQGDSAMYLCASSPRTGRDEKLFFGSGTQLSVL.

The chain uses TRBV11-2 and TRBJ2-1; the match to TRBD2 covers 15 bases. Unmatched junction bases numbered 4, after V lost 6 bases and J lost 10 bases. CDR3 length: 14 amino acids. The germline V gene has CDR1 SGHAT and CDR2 FQNNGV. The CDR3 DNA follows: TGTGCCAGCAGAGGACTAGCGGGGGGGCGCGAGCAGTTCTTC. This encodes CASRGLAGGREQFF.

This rearrangement joins TRBV12-3 or TRBV12-4 to TRBJ2-3; the match to TRBD1 covers 12 bases. This CDR3 contains 15 residues. Trimming cost V 6 bases and J 6 bases; bases outside gene matches: 7. The CDR3 nucleotides read TGTGCCAGCAGCCGGGACAGGGGGCAATATGATACGCAGTATTTT. Translating it yields CASSRDRGQYDTQYF.

The V gene is TRBV10-3, the J gene TRBJ1-6; D is uncertain. The CDR3 is made up of 12 amino acids. Trimming removed 8 bases from V and 10 bases from J, with 12 bases in between. Germline lookup yields CDR1 ENHRY and CDR2 SYGVKD. The CDR3 nucleotides are TGTGCCATCTCGACCGAGAAGTCACCCCTCCACTTT. It codes for CAISTEKSPLHF.

This clonotype has just a few counts. The J gene is TRBJ1-6, the V gene TRBV7-2; TRBD1 agrees at 7 bases. The CDR3 totals 15 residues. The germline gives CDR1 SGHTA, CDR2 FQGNSA. Unmatched junction bases numbered 8, after V lost 2 bases and J lost 10 bases. CDR3 in DNA: TGTGCCAGCAGCTTACCGACAGGGCAAGGATCACCCCTCCACTTT. It codes for CASSLPTGQGSPLHF.

This clonotype was observed a handful of times. The genes are TRBV7-9 and TRBJ1-1; 9 nucleotides line up with TRBD1. CDR1 and CDR2 from the germline V gene are SEHNR and FQNEAQ (reference sequence). The ends lost 3 bases at V and 4 bases at J; junction bases unmatched: 6. This CDR3 comprises 15 residues. The CDR3 is CASSFAQGAITEAFF. CDR3 sequence (DNA): TGTGCCAGCAGCTTCGCACAGGGGGCAATCACTGAAGCTTTCTTT.

This clonotype was counted only a few times. The chain employs TRBV7-8 and TRBJ2-7, with D unresolved. With 8 bases removed from V and 3 bases from J, the gap between germline ends came to 23 bases. This CDR3 contains 16 residues. Germline CDR1 reads SGHVS; CDR2 reads FQNEAQ. CDR3 nucleotide sequence: TGTGCCAGCTTAAATCTTATAGGTGGCTCCGTCTACGAGCAGTACTTC. Residues: CASLNLIGGSVYEQYF. Filled out from reference TRBV7-8 and TRBJ2-7, the complete variable domain reads GAGVSQSPRYKVAKRGQDVALRCDPISGHVSLFWYQQALGQGPEFLTYFQNEAQLDKSGLPSDRFFAERPEGSVSTLKIQRTQQEDSAVYLCASLNLIGGSVYEQYFGPGTRLTVT.

This clonotype was observed a handful of times. The chain links TRBV6-2 or TRBV6-3 to TRBJ2-3; D unclear. Germline values: CDR1 MNHEY, CDR2 SVGEGT. The V gene lost 3 bases and the J gene lost 0 bases, with 10 bases spanning the gap. This CDR3 has 15 amino acids. The CDR3 loop is CASSYVLPSTDTQYF. CDR3 coding DNA: TGTGCCAGCAGTTATGTACTTCCTAGCACAGATACGCAGTATTTT.